These 11 T cell receptor beta chains were all obtained from the same sample, sequenced in a study of blood T cell repertoires in COVID-19. Assay: immunoSEQ multiplex PCR; the TCRdb copy retains only in-frame clones and omits some. Of more than 65,000 clones detected, nearly 80% appear once; the ten largest clones hold approximately 45%. The sequenced material came from peripheral blood. The receptors were sampled from a human donor in a cohort sampled during active COVID-19.

This clone has just a few counts. V gene TRBV12-5 combines with J gene TRBJ1-1, with 7 bases lining up with TRBD1. The junction had 5 bases not matched to a gene; V was cut back by 3 bases and J by 10 bases. The germline V gene has CDR1 LGHNT and CDR2 FRNRAP. CDR3 length: 12 residues. CDR3 DNA: TGTGCTAGTGGTTTCGGACAGGCCGCAGCTTTCTTT. The encoded protein is CASGFGQAAAFF.

The gene calls are TRBV6-5 and TRBJ1-2; a possible D gene is TRBD1 (5 bases). The CDR3 is made up of 13 amino acids. Deletions cut 6 bases from V and 0 bases from J, with 8 bases between. CDR1 and CDR2 (germline): MNHEY, SVGAGI. The CDR3 here is CASSQTANYGYTF. CDR3 sequence (DNA): TGTGCCAGCAGCCAGACAGCTAACTATGGCTACACCTTC.

The chain carries TRBV5-1 and TRBJ2-1; TRBD2 might be the D (6 bases). V shed 0 bases and J shed 0 bases, with 10 bases lying between them. CDR1 SGHRS and CDR2 YFSETQ come from the germline V gene. This CDR3 comprises 16 residues. CDR3 in amino acids: CASSLEEGSSYNEQFF. The DNA of the CDR3 is TGCGCCAGCAGCTTGGAGGAGGGGAGCTCCTACAATGAGCAGTTCTTC.

J is TRBJ1-2 and V is TRBV9; 7 bases line up with TRBD1. This CDR3 spans 14 amino acids. Germline V lookup: CDR1 SGDLS, CDR2 YYNGEE. The ends lost 3 bases at V and 5 bases at J; junction bases unmatched: 7. DNA of the CDR3: TGTGCCAGCAGCGGACAGGGACTGCCGTATGGCTACACCTTC. Translation: CASSGQGLPYGYTF.

The chain has TRBV3-1 (or the pseudogene TRBV3-2) and TRBJ2-5, with 7 positions matching TRBD2. The CDR3 covers 15 residues. Germline V gene sequence: CDR1 LGHDT, CDR2 YNNKEL (reference sequence). After removal of 1 base from V and 2 bases from J, the junction contained 4 bases not matched to a gene. The CDR3: CASSQGGGSQETQYF. CDR3 DNA: TGTGCCAGCAGCCAAGGGGGCGGGAGTCAAGAGACCCAGTACTTC.

The chain uses TRBV5-4 and TRBJ2-7; 7 nucleotides agree with TRBD1. Germline CDR1 reads SGHNT; CDR2 reads YYREEE (reference sequence). V shed 2 bases, J shed 2 bases, and the junction held 7 bases outside the gene matches. CDR3 size: 15 residues. The DNA for the CDR3 is TGTGCCAGCAGCTTCCCGGGACAGATAACCTACGAGCAGTACTTC. This gives the protein CASSFPGQITYEQYF.

The chain carries TRBV4-2 and TRBJ2-7, with D perhaps TRBD2 (5 bases). This CDR3 has 15 residues. The germline V and J ends were trimmed by 5 bases and 1 base, with 15 bases remaining between them. CDR1 is LGHNA, CDR2 YNFKEQ, per germline. Here the CDR3 reads CASSDTRRVSYEQYF. CDR3 bases: TGTGCCAGCAGCGATACACGGCGGGTTTCCTACGAGCAGTACTTC.

The V gene is TRBV27, the J gene TRBJ2-1; tentatively, D is TRBD2 (5 bases). The CDR3 is made up of 14 amino acids. Germline-derived CDR1 and CDR2 are MNHEY and SMNVEV (reference sequence). With 2 bases removed from V and 7 bases from J, the gap between germline ends came to 12 bases. The CDR3 sequence: CASSLAGSGNEQFF. Here the CDR3 DNA reads TGTGCCAGCAGTTTAGCTGGGAGTGGGAATGAGCAGTTCTTC.

V gene TRBV19 combines with J gene TRBJ1-2; 7 bases line up with TRBD1. The trim removed 3 bases at V and 5 bases at J, leaving 15 bases unmatched. CDR1 is LNHDA, CDR2 SQIVND, per germline (reference sequence). The CDR3 contains 17 residues. The CDR3 spells CASSIRINRGSDYGYTF. The CDR3 DNA follows: TGTGCCAGTAGTATTCGGATAAACAGGGGTAGTGATTATGGCTACACCTTC.

The chain couples TRBV6-4 to TRBJ1-1; D is possibly TRBD1 (5 bases). There are 13 residues in the CDR3. Germline CDR1 reads MRHNA; CDR2 reads SNTAGT. V shed 4 bases and J shed 3 bases, with 9 bases lying between them. The CDR3 region is CASSASGDTEAFF. Written as DNA, the CDR3 is TGTGCCAGCAGTGCTTCGGGGGACACTGAAGCTTTCTTT.

V gene TRBV6-5 combines with J gene TRBJ2-1, with D tentatively TRBD1 (5 bases). CDR1 MNHEY and CDR2 SVGAGI come from the germline V gene. With 5 bases removed from V and 7 bases from J, the gap between germline ends came to 9 bases. This CDR3 has 12 amino acids. The CDR3 DNA reads as TGTGCCAGCAGTCCTACAGGTAATGAGCAGTTCTTC. Encoded protein: CASSPTGNEQFF.